The 18 T cell receptor beta chains in this list originate from one sample, sequenced in a study of cytomegalovirus exposure and HLA in healthy donors. PCR primers comprised 60 Vbeta and 13 Jbeta primers. Repertoires were generated with immunoSEQ multiplex PCR, while TCRdb's copy carries only in-frame clones and drops some. The clone table shows tens of thousands of clones, with the ten largest holding more than 10%. Specimen: PBMCs. The source is a woman younger than 45 in good health and CMV-seropositive.

The genes are TRBV30 and TRBJ1-2; 7 bases align to TRBD1. The CDR3 extends over 14 amino acids. CDR1 and CDR2 (germline): GTSNPN, SVGIG (reference sequence). With V trimmed by 2 bases and J by 2 bases, 5 bases remained unmatched. CDR3: CAWSTDRNNYGYTF. The CDR3 region has the DNA TGTGCCTGGAGTACGGACAGGAACAACTATGGCTACACCTTC.

CDR3 in amino acids: CASSSTGIAHEQYF. The CDR3 nucleotides are TGTGCCAGCAGTTCGACTGGAATCGCCCACGAGCAGTACTTC. This sequence joins TRBV27 and TRBJ2-7, with D unclear. V lost 4 bases to trimming and J lost 5 bases, with 15 bases between them. The CDR3 spans 14 residues. The germline V gene has CDR1 MNHEY and CDR2 SMNVEV (reference sequence).

The rearrangement links TRBV6-6 to TRBJ1-6; D gene uncertain. Trimming cost V 2 bases and J 7 bases, with 9 bases left between them. Germline-derived CDR1 and CDR2 are MNHNY and SVGAGI (reference sequence). The CDR3 has 14 amino acids. CDR3 sequence reads: CASSYGHSNSPLHF. Written as DNA, the CDR3 is TGTGCCAGCAGTTACGGTCACAGCAATTCACCCCTCCACTTT.

The chain joins TRBV4-1 to TRBJ2-7, with D perhaps TRBD1 (6 bases). The V and J ends lost 4 bases and 2 bases respectively, with 15 bases between them. CDR1 is MGHRA and CDR2 is YSYEKL in the germline V gene. There are 15 residues in the CDR3. The CDR3 reads CASSRLQQGTYEQYF. The CDR3 bases are TGCGCCAGCAGCCGACTCCAACAGGGTACCTACGAGCAGTACTTC.

The chain recombines TRBV14 with TRBJ2-6; D unclear. Germline V lookup: CDR1 SGHDN, CDR2 FVKESK. Trimming removed 1 base from V and 2 bases from J, with 12 bases in between. This CDR3 spans 17 amino acids. This chain's CDR3 is CASSQVSGSTGANVLTF. CDR3 DNA: TGTGCCAGCAGCCAAGTATCGGGTTCTACTGGGGCCAACGTCCTGACTTTC.

The J gene is TRBJ2-3, the V gene TRBV15; D is possibly TRBD2 (6 bases). There are 11 residues in the CDR3. The germline gives CDR1 LNHNV, CDR2 YYDKDF (reference sequence). V gave up 6 bases and J gave up 6 bases, with 7 bases separating them. The CDR3 spells CATRSGDTQYF. The CDR3 DNA reads as TGTGCCACCAGAAGCGGGGATACGCAGTATTTT.

The chain uses TRBV23-1 and TRBJ1-1; 7 nucleotides agree with TRBD1. TRBV23-1 is noted as an ORF with a role that remains uncertain. The CDR3 extends over 14 amino acids. Trimming took 7 bases from V and 11 from J; bases not matched to a gene: 16. CDR3 nucleotides: TGCGCCAGCAAAGAGGGACAGACCGTGGCCGAGGCTTTCTTT. The encoded protein is CASKEGQTVAEAFF.

This chain connects TRBV10-1 to TRBJ2-5, with TRBD2 matching over 11 bases. The germline gives CDR1 WNHNN, CDR2 SYGVQD (reference sequence). With 0 bases clipped from V and 1 base from J, the junction kept 1 base outside the gene matches. The CDR3 sequence is 16 residues long. CDR3 sequence reads: CASSESTSGAQETQYF. In DNA, the CDR3 is TGCGCCAGCAGTGAGTCGACTAGCGGGGCCCAAGAGACCCAGTACTTC.

The CDR3 DNA sequence: TGTGCCAGCAGCGAAAACAGGGGGTACTACGAGCAGTACTTC. This codes for CASSENRGYYEQYF. The chain employs TRBV14 and TRBJ2-7; 8 bases fit TRBD1. This CDR3 region has 14 residues. After removal of 5 bases from V and 3 bases from J, the junction contained 6 bases not matched to a gene. Germline loops: CDR1 SGHDN, CDR2 FVKESK. Variable domain in full (rest from reference TRBV14 and TRBJ2-7): EAGVTQFPSHSVIEKGQTVTLRCDPISGHDNLYWYRRVMGKEIKFLLHFVKESKQDESGMPNNRFLAERTGGTYSTLKVQPAELEDSGVYFCASSENRGYYEQYFGPGTRLTVT.

The chain uses TRBV19 and TRBJ1-2; D unclear. V gave up 0 bases and J gave up 0 bases, with 8 bases separating them. The V gene's germline CDR1 is LNHDA and CDR2 SQIVND (reference sequence). This CDR3 comprises 15 residues. The CDR3 loop reads CASSIEGVANYGYTF. CDR3 DNA: TGTGCCAGTAGTATAGAGGGCGTTGCTAACTATGGCTACACCTTC. Looking up the rest from reference TRBV19 and TRBJ1-2 gives the full variable domain: DGGITQSPKYLFRKEGQNVTLSCEQNLNHDAMYWYRQDPGQGLRLIYYSQIVNDFQKGDIAEGYSVSREKKESFPLTVTSAQKNPTAFYLCASSIEGVANYGYTFGSGTRLTVV.

The chain carries TRBV5-1 and TRBJ2-3, with D unclear. The V gene's germline CDR1 is SGHRS and CDR2 YFSETQ. The length of the CDR3 is 14 residues. Trimming removed 5 bases at V and 0 bases at J, with 10 bases between. CDR3 sequence: CASSPLRSTDTQYF. Here the CDR3 DNA reads TGCGCCAGCAGTCCACTCAGGAGCACAGATACGCAGTATTTT.

The chain is built from TRBV10-3 and TRBJ1-2, with TRBD1 matching over 8 bases. The CDR3 loop spans 13 amino acids. Losses at the gene ends were 6 bases for V and 2 bases for J; bases not matched to a gene: 2. Per the germline V gene, CDR1 is ENHRY and CDR2 is SYGVKD. The CDR3 DNA sequence: TGTGCCATCAGCCAGGGGGCAAACTATGGCTACACCTTC. This encodes CAISQGANYGYTF.

This chain uses TRBV12-5 with TRBJ2-1, with 14 bases lining up with TRBD2. Germline CDR1 LGHNT, CDR2 FRNRAP. V was clipped by 4 bases and J by 8 bases; unmatched bases: 7. CDR3 length equals 16 residues. CDR3 region: CASGSPTSGRVDEQFF. CDR3 DNA sequence: TGTGCTAGTGGTTCGCCGACTAGCGGGAGGGTCGATGAGCAGTTCTTC. Full variable domain (remainder filled in from reference TRBV12-5 and TRBJ2-1): DARVTQTPRHKVTEMGQEVTMRCQPILGHNTVFWYRQTMMQGLELLAYFRNRAPLDDSGMPKDRFSAEMPDATLATLKIQPSEPRDSAVYFCASGSPTSGRVDEQFFGPGTRLTVL.

Written as DNA, the CDR3 is TGTGCCAGCAGTGGAGGGACTAGCTCGACAGATACGCAGTATTTT. This gives the protein CASSGGTSSTDTQYF. The chain employs TRBV6-1 and TRBJ2-3, with TRBD2 matching 9 bases. The CDR3 has 15 amino acids. V shed 4 bases, J shed 3 bases, and the junction held 5 bases outside the gene matches. Germline V lookup: CDR1 MNHNS, CDR2 SASEGT.

V is TRBV19 and J is TRBJ2-1; TRBD2 matches 10 bases. CDR3 length: 15 residues. Germline CDR1 LNHDA, CDR2 SQIVND (reference sequence). Trimming took 4 bases from V and 3 from J; bases not matched to a gene: 3. As DNA, the CDR3 is TGTGCCAGTAGTACTGTAGCGGGAGGCTACAATGAGCAGTTCTTC. Translated: CASSTVAGGYNEQFF.

V is TRBV10-3 and J is TRBJ1-1; possibly TRBD1 for D (6 bases). Germline lookup yields CDR1 ENHRY and CDR2 SYGVKD. The length of the CDR3 is 16 residues. V was trimmed by 5 bases and J by 0 bases, leaving 16 bases between them. The CDR3 nucleotides read TGTGCCATCAGTAAGAGCGGGGGGCGGGTGAACACTGAAGCTTTCTTT. Translation gives CAISKSGGRVNTEAFF.

This chain joins TRBV28 and TRBJ1-6; no definite D call. The germline V and J ends were trimmed by 1 base and 8 bases, with 12 bases remaining between them. Germline CDR1 reads MDHEN; CDR2 reads SYDVKM. This CDR3 spans 15 amino acids. The CDR3 loop is CASSLYRGLHSPLHF. As DNA, the CDR3 is TGTGCCAGCAGTTTATATCGGGGTTTGCATTCACCCCTCCACTTT.

This chain links TRBV18 with TRBJ1-2; TRBD1 aligns across 12 bases. Trimming took 2 bases from V and 8 from J; bases not matched to a gene: 6. Germline V gives CDR1 KGHSH, CDR2 LQKENI. The CDR3 extends over 15 amino acids. The CDR3 loop is CASSPKGQGAQGYTF. The DNA of the CDR3 is TGTGCCAGCTCACCAAAGGGACAGGGGGCGCAAGGCTACACCTTC.